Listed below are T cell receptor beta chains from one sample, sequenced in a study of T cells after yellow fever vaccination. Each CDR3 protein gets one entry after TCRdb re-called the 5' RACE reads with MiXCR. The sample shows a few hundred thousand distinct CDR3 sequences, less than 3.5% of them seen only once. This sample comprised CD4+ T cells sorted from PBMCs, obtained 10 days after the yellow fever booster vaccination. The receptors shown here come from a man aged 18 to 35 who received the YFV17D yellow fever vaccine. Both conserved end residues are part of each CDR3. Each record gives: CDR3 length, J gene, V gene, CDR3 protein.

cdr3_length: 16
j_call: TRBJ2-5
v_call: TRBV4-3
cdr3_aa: CASSPTSGGARETQYF

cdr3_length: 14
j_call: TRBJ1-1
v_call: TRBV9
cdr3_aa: CASSVGGPNTEAFF

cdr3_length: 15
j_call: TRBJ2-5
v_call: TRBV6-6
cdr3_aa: CASSFGAGTRETQYF

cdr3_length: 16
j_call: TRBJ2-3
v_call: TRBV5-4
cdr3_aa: CASVPGGARSTDTQYF

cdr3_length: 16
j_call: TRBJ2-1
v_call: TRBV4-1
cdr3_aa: CASSQEGGSSREVQFF

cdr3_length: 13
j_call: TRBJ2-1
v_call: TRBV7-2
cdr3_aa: CASRAGGGNQQFF

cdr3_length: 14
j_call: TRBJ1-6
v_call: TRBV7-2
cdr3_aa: CASSLTGGGSPLHF

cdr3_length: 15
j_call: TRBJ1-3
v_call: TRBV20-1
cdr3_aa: CSAPGGGQIGNTIYF

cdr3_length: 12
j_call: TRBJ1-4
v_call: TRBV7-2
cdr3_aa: CASSPRTGKLFF

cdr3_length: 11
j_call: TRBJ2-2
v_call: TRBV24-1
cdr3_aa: CATRRTGELFF

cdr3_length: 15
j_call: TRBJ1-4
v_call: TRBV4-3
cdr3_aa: CASSQGTANNEKLFF

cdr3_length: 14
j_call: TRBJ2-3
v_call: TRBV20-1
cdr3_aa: CSATTRPLEDTQYF

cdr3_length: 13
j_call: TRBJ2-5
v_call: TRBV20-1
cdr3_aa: CSGVRGTGETQYF

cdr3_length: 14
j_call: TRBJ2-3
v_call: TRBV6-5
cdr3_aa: CASSYRLATDTQYF

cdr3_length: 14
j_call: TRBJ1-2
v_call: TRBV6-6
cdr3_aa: CASSVGQGARGYTF

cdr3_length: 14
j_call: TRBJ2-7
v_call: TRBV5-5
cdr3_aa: CASSSDRSSYEQYF

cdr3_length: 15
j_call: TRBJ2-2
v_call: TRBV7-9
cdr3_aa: CASSLALANTGELFF

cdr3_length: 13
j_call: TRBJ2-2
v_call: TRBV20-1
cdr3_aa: CSASPQNTGELFF

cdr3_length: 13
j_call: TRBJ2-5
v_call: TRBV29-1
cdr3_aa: CSARGGTGEVQYF

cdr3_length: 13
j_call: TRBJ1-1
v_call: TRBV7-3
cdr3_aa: CASILNGDTEAFF

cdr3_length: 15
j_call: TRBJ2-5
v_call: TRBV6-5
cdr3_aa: CASSPPAGGQETQYF

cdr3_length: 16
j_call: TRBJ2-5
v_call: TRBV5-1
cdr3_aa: CASTYLPVSVEETQYF

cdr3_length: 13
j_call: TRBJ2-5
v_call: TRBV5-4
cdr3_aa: CASSAGVQETQYF

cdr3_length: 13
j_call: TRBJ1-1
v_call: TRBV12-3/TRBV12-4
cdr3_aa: CASSLIANTEAFF

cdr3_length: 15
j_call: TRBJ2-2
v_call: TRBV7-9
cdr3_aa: CASSFGASLAGELFF

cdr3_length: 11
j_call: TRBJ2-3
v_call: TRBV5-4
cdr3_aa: CASSTRDTQYF

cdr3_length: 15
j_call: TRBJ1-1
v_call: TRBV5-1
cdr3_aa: CASSDRTSLGTEAFF

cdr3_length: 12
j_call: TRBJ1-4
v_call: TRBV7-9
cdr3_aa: CASGPSRGKLFF

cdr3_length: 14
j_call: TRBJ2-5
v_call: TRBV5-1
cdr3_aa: CASRTGRYQETQYF

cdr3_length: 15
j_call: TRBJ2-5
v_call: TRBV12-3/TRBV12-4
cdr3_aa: CASSRTEAGQETQYF

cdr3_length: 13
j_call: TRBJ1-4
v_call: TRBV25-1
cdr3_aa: CASRDRLNEKLFF

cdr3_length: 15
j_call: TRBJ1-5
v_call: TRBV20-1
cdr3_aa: CSARPDRVLAQPQHF

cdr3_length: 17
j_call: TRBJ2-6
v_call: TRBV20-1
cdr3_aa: CSATGQGAPNGANVLTF

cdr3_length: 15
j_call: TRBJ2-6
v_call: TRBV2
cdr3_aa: CASSVEGTGANVLTF

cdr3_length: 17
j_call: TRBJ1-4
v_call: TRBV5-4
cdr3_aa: CASSPGRLGPSNEKLFF

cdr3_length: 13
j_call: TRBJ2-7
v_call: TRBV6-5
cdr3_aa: CASSYSAGIEQYF

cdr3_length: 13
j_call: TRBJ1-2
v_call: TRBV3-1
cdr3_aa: CASRSSRAHGYTF

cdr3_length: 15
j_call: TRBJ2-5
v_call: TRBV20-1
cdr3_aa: CSAPLRQGAVETQYF

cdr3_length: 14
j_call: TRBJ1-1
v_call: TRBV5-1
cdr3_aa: CASSLDGTNTEAFF

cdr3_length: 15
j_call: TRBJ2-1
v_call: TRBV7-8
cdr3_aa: CASSPRRGSANEQFF

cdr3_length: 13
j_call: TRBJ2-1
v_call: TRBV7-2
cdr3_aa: CASRFGGGNEQFF

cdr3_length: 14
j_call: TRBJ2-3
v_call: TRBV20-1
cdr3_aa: CSAITSGAADTQYF

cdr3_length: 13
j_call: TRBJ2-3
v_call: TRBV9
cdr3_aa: CASSVVGTDTQYF

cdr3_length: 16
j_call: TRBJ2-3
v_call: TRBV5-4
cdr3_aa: CASSPGTAKSTDTQYF

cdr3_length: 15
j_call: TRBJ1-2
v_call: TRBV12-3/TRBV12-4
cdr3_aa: CASSLAVAGGYGYTF

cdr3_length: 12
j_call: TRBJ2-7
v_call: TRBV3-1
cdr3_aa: CASSQDSYEQYF

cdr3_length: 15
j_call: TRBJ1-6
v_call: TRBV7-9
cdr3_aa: CASSLGMDQNSPLHF

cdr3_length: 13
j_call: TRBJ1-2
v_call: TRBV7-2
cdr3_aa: CASSLPDSGGYTF

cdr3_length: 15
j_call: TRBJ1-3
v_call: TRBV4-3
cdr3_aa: CASSQVGYSGNTIYF

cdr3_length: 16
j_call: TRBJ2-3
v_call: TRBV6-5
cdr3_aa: CASSYNPSSNTDTQYF

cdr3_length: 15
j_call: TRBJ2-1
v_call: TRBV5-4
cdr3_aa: CASSLGTGEWNEQFF